Presented here are 22 T cell receptor beta chains from one specimen sequenced in a study of Ad26.COV2.S vaccination and SARS-CoV-2 variants. Treatment reported: roughly 18 received Ad26.COV2.S at low or high dose, single or two shots; about 5 received placebo; per-sample allocation not given. The samples date from day 63 after the first vaccine or placebo injection. Only in-frame clones appear in the TCRdb table, and some are missing; sequencing was by immunoSEQ multiplex PCR. Altogether about 390,000 clones are present, 92% being singletons, with the ten largest covering over 1.5%. This sample comprised peripheral blood, obtained in a trial of Ad26.COV2.S vaccine versus placebo. The receptors shown here come from a person between 18 and 60 years old who received the Ad26.COV2.S COVID-19 vaccine or a placebo.

The chain uses TRBV28 and TRBJ1-1; 7 bases map to TRBD1. The J segment lost 0 bases and the V segment lost 7 bases, leaving 5 bases of the junction unmatched. CDR1 is MDHEN, CDR2 SYDVKM, per germline. The CDR3 length is 14 residues. The CDR3 loop reads CASTVTGLNTEAFF. The CDR3 DNA is TGTGCCAGCACCGTGACAGGGCTGAACACTGAAGCTTTCTTT.

The chain uses TRBV2 and TRBJ1-4; TRBD1 is a possible D gene (5 bases). Per germline, CDR1 SNHLY and CDR2 FYNNEI. The CDR3 has 15 amino acids. V lost 2 bases and J 7 bases, leaving 14 bases between the germline ends. The CDR3 DNA sequence: TGTGCCAGCAGTGAACAGGGTACACGGGGTGAAAAACTGTTTTTT. Translation gives CASSEQGTRGEKLFF.

The genes are TRBV3-1 (or the pseudogene TRBV3-2) and TRBJ1-2, with D possibly TRBD1 on 5 matching bases. The CDR3 consists of 13 residues. V lost 5 bases and J 1 base, leaving 8 bases between the germline ends. Germline CDR1 LGHDT, CDR2 YNNKEL (reference sequence). CDR3 sequence (DNA): TGTGCCAGCAGCATGGGGGGTAACTATGGCTACACCTTC. Translation: CASSMGGNYGYTF.

The chain is built from TRBV7-8 and TRBJ2-5; maybe TRBD2 (5 bases). CDR1 and CDR2 from the germline V gene are SGHVS and FQNEAQ. The CDR3 extends over 15 amino acids. V shed 5 bases and J shed 1 base, with 14 bases lying between them. The CDR3 DNA follows: TGTGCCAGCAGCCCTGGGGAGATTACCCAAGAGACCCAGTACTTC. Translation: CASSPGEITQETQYF.

The chain couples TRBV6-5 to TRBJ2-7; TRBD1 is a possible D gene (6 bases). The CDR3 has 13 residues. Germline values: CDR1 MNHEY, CDR2 SVGAGI. Deletions cut 2 bases from V and 7 bases from J, with 12 bases between. The CDR3 reads CASSYDRFGEQYF. As DNA, the CDR3 is TGTGCCAGCAGTTACGACAGGTTCGGGGAGCAGTACTTC.

The chain recombines TRBV28 with TRBJ2-7, with 9 bases aligning to TRBD1. The CDR3 has 14 residues. Germline assignment: CDR1 MDHEN and CDR2 SYDVKM. The V and J ends lost 6 bases and 3 bases, in that order; junction bases with no gene match: 6. The CDR3 DNA reads TGTGCCAGCAGGCCGGGACAGGGAAGCTACGAGCAGTACTTC. Protein sequence: CASRPGQGSYEQYF.

The chain couples TRBV11-3 to TRBJ1-1, with D hard to call. CDR1 and CDR2 from the germline V gene are SGHNT and YENEEA. Deletions cut 2 bases from V and 6 bases from J, with 16 bases between. The CDR3 has 15 amino acids. The CDR3 loop is CASSLSSTDLSEAFF. The CDR3 DNA is TGTGCCAGCAGCTTAAGCTCGACGGATCTGTCTGAAGCTTTCTTT.

This clone has more than one count but fewer than ten. The chain is built from TRBV6-5 and TRBJ1-2, with 7 nucleotides matching TRBD1. CDR3 size: 15 residues. V was clipped by 2 bases and J by 2 bases; unmatched bases: 5. Germline CDR1 and CDR2: MNHEY and SVGAGI. The CDR3 DNA is TGTGCCAGCAGTTACACGACAGGGCCCAACTATGGCTACACCTTC. This sequence encodes CASSYTTGPNYGYTF.

The chain employs TRBV2 and TRBJ1-5; D is ambiguous. CDR1 is SNHLY, CDR2 FYNNEI, per germline. This CDR3 comprises 14 residues. V shed 9 bases and J shed 3 bases, with 15 bases lying between them. CDR3 loop: CASGLAGNNQPQHF. DNA of the CDR3: TGTGCCAGTGGTTTAGCCGGCAACAATCAGCCCCAGCATTTT.

The chain couples TRBV11-2 to TRBJ2-2; D not certain. The CDR3 runs 15 residues. V lost 1 base, J lost 6 bases, and 12 bases lay in between. Per germline, CDR1 SGHAT and CDR2 FQNNGV. CDR3 sequence reads: CASSLAGLVPGELFF. Here the CDR3 DNA reads TGTGCCAGCAGCTTAGCAGGTCTCGTCCCCGGGGAGCTGTTTTTT.

The CDR3 DNA follows: TGCGCCAGCTTCCGGGTCCAAGGCACTGAAGCTTTCTTT. It codes for CASFRVQGTEAFF. V gene TRBV10-2 combines with J gene TRBJ1-1; D not resolved. CDR3 length: 13 residues. The ends were cut back, 8 bases at V and 4 bases at J, with 14 bases in the middle. Germline V gene lookup returns CDR1 WSHSY and CDR2 SAAADI.

The CDR3 DNA follows: TGTGCCAGCTCACCAAACCAGGGGGTATTAGATGGCTACACCTTC. This codes for CASSPNQGVLDGYTF. The genes are TRBV18 and TRBJ1-2; 7 bases line up with TRBD1. The germline V gene encodes CDR1 KGHSH and CDR2 LQKENI. V lost 2 bases to trimming and J lost 6 bases; unmatched junction nucleotides: 9. This CDR3 is 15 amino acids long.

V usage is TRBV6-4 and J usage is TRBJ2-1; tentatively, D is TRBD2 (7 bases). Germline loops: CDR1 MRHNA, CDR2 SNTAGT. The V and J ends lost 6 bases and 5 bases respectively, with 17 bases between them. This CDR3 spans 15 amino acids. DNA of the CDR3: TGTGCCAGCAGCCCCGGTGGCGGGGGCAACAATGAGCAGTTCTTC. Amino acid sequence: CASSPGGGGNNEQFF.

The genes are TRBV10-1 and TRBJ1-1; D is uncertain. This CDR3 contains 13 residues. Germline assignment: CDR1 WNHNN and CDR2 SYGVQD (reference sequence). Trimming removed 2 bases from V and 8 bases from J, with 12 bases in between. This chain's CDR3 is CASSEEYSREAFF. The CDR3 coding sequence is TGCGCCAGCAGTGAGGAGTACTCCCGAGAAGCTTTCTTT.

This sequence joins TRBV2 and TRBJ2-5, with D tentatively TRBD1 (6 bases). Germline V CDR1 and CDR2: SNHLY, FYNNEI. CDR3 length: 14 amino acids. V lost 6 bases and J 2 bases, leaving 13 bases between the germline ends. CDR3 protein: CASSENRDQETQYF. The CDR3 DNA follows: TGTGCCAGCAGCGAGAACAGGGATCAAGAGACCCAGTACTTC.

Written as DNA, the CDR3 is TGTGCCAGCAGTTTACACAGGGGGGACCGCTATGGCTACACCTTC. Encoded protein: CASSLHRGDRYGYTF. This sequence joins TRBV27 and TRBJ1-2, with 8 nucleotides matching TRBD1. This CDR3 region has 15 residues. The ends lost 2 bases at V and 4 bases at J; junction bases unmatched: 6. Germline lookup yields CDR1 MNHEY and CDR2 SMNVEV (reference sequence).

The rearrangement links TRBV7-2 to TRBJ1-3; the D is unclear. CDR3 length: 14 amino acids. In germline, CDR1 is SGHTA, CDR2 FQGNSA. Trimming pared 0 bases from V and 3 bases from J, leaving 6 bases between. The CDR3 here is CASSLAPGGNTIYF. The CDR3 nucleotides are TGTGCCAGCAGCTTAGCCCCGGGTGGAAACACCATATATTTT.

As regards this clone: The same CDR3 arises from other DNA sequences in this sample as well. The DNA of the CDR3 is TGTGCCAGCAGTGACTCGACTAGCGGGGGGGCAGATACGCAGTATTTT. Encoded protein: CASSDSTSGGADTQYF. The chain uses TRBV6-4 and TRBJ2-3, with TRBD2 matching 14 bases. V trimming: 0 bases; J trimming: 4 bases; junction bases outside the gene matches: 0. CDR3 length: 16 amino acids. Germline V gene lookup returns CDR1 MRHNA and CDR2 SNTAGT.

This clone was recorded only once. The rearrangement uses TRBV5-1 and TRBJ1-2, with D possibly TRBD1 on 5 matching bases. The CDR3 extends over 16 amino acids. Germline V gene lookup returns CDR1 SGHRS and CDR2 YFSETQ. Trimming shortened V by 3 bases and J by 4 bases, and 19 bases separated the two germline ends. CDR3 in amino acids: CASSYGAVPDSYGYTF. CDR3 bases: TGCGCCAGCAGCTATGGGGCAGTTCCGGATTCCTATGGCTACACCTTC. Combining the CDR3 with reference TRBV5-1 and TRBJ1-2 gives the whole variable domain KAGVTQTPRYLIKTRGQQVTLSCSPISGHRSVSWYQQTPGQGLQFLFEYFSETQRNKGNFPGRFSGRQFSNSRSEMNVSTLELGDSALYLCASSYGAVPDSYGYTFGSGTRLTVV.

This chain links TRBV5-1 with TRBJ1-3; weak D call: TRBD1 (5 bases). Per germline, CDR1 SGHRS and CDR2 YFSETQ. The length of the CDR3 is 14 residues. The V and J ends lost 4 bases and 2 bases respectively, with 10 bases between them. The CDR3 DNA reads TGCGCCAGCAGCCCGGGGGGGACTGGAAACACCATATATTTT. Amino acid sequence: CASSPGGTGNTIYF. The full variable domain, completed using reference TRBV5-1 and TRBJ1-3, is KAGVTQTPRYLIKTRGQQVTLSCSPISGHRSVSWYQQTPGQGLQFLFEYFSETQRNKGNFPGRFSGRQFSNSRSEMNVSTLELGDSALYLCASSPGGTGNTIYFGEGSWLTVV.

V is TRBV19 and J is TRBJ1-4; no firm D call. This CDR3 region has 16 residues. Germline V gene data show CDR1 as LNHDA and CDR2 as SQIVND (reference sequence). Trimming stripped 6 bases from V and 0 bases from J, with 14 bases between. For the CDR3, the DNA is TGTGCCAGTAGACCCAGGTTTCTCGCAACTAATGAAAAACTGTTTTTT. Translated, it gives CASRPRFLATNEKLFF. Using reference TRBV19 and TRBJ1-4 for the parts outside the CDR3, the full variable domain is DGGITQSPKYLFRKEGQNVTLSCEQNLNHDAMYWYRQDPGQGLRLIYYSQIVNDFQKGDIAEGYSVSREKKESFPLTVTSAQKNPTAFYLCASRPRFLATNEKLFFGSGTQLSVL.

V usage is TRBV11-2 and J usage is TRBJ1-2; D may be TRBD1 (5 bases). Germline values: CDR1 SGHAT, CDR2 FQNNGV. V gave up 5 bases and J gave up 6 bases, with 25 bases separating them. This CDR3 has 17 amino acids. The CDR3 here is CASSPTSALTVGHGYTF. CDR3 nucleotide sequence: TGTGCCAGCAGCCCCACCTCGGCTCTCACCGTGGGGCATGGCTACACCTTC.